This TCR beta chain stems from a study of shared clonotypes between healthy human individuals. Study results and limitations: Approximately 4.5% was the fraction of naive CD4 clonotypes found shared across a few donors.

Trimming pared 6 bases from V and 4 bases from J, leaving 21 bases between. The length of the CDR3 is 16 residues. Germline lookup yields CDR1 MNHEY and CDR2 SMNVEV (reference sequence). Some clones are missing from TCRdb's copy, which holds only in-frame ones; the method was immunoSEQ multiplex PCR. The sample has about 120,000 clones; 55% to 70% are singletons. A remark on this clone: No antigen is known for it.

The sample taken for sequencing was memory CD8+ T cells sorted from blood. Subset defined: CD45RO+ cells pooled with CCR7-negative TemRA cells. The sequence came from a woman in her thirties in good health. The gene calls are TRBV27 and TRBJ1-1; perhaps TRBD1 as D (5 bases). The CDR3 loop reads CASSPRGGAGVTEAFF. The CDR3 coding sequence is TGTGCCAGCAGCCCTCGGGGAGGGGCGGGGGTCACTGAAGCTTTCTTT.